Below, 25 T cell receptor beta chains from the same sample are listed, as sequenced in a study of blood T cell repertoires in COVID-19. Assay used: immunoSEQ multiplex PCR; TCRdb lists only in-frame clones, some missing. The sample shows tens of thousands of clones, 79% of them seen only once. Sequencing was carried out using peripheral blood. The receptor set was obtained from a man between 60 and 75 years old with active or convalescent COVID-19.

The rearrangement joins TRBV9 to TRBJ2-2; tentatively, D is TRBD2 (5 bases). CDR1 and CDR2 from the germline V gene are SGDLS and YYNGEE. V was shortened by 0 bases and J by 7 bases, with 16 bases between the two germline ends. The CDR3 sequence is 16 residues long. CDR3 coding DNA: TGTGCCAGCAGCGTAGGGACTTTAAGAGGCGACGGGGAGCTGTTTTTT. As protein: CASSVGTLRGDGELFF. Looking up the rest from reference TRBV9 and TRBJ2-2 gives the full variable domain: DSGVTQTPKHLITATGQRVTLRCSPRSGDLSVYWYQQSLDQGLQFLIQYYNGEERAKGNILERFSAQQFPDLHSELNLSSLELGDSALYFCASSVGTLRGDGELFFGEGSRLTVL.

The chain joins TRBV18 to TRBJ2-1; 7 nucleotides align to TRBD1. This CDR3 is built from 16 residues. CDR1 is KGHSH and CDR2 is LQKENI in the germline V gene. Unmatched junction bases numbered 9, after V lost 3 bases and J lost 4 bases. The CDR3 region is CASSPRTGSSYNEQFF. The CDR3 DNA is TGTGCCAGCTCACCTCGGACAGGTTCGAGTTACAATGAGCAGTTCTTC.

The chain combines TRBV27 with TRBJ2-5; 9 nucleotides align to TRBD2. Germline assignment: CDR1 MNHEY and CDR2 SMNVEV (reference sequence). Trimming removed 6 bases from V and 9 bases from J; junction bases left unmatched: 14. CDR3 length: 15 residues. CDR3 sequence: CASSFVAGARRPQYF. As DNA, the CDR3 is TGTGCCAGCAGCTTTGTAGCGGGGGCGAGGAGGCCCCAGTACTTC.

This clone appeared a single time. J is TRBJ2-3 and V is TRBV12-3 or TRBV12-4; D is possibly TRBD2 (6 bases). This CDR3 contains 12 residues. V was shortened by 3 bases and J by 9 bases, with 10 bases between the two germline ends. The CDR3 DNA is TGTGCCAGCAGTTTGGAGGGCGAGACGCAGTATTTT. Translating it yields CASSLEGETQYF.

The chain combines TRBV7-2 with TRBJ2-7; 9 nucleotides line up with TRBD2. The trim removed 5 bases at V and 2 bases at J, leaving 7 bases unmatched. Germline CDR1 is SGHTA and CDR2 is FQGNSA. The CDR3 consists of 15 residues. The CDR3 loop is CASSLQRGVTYEQYF. The CDR3 nucleotides are TGTGCCAGCAGCCTGCAGCGGGGGGTTACCTACGAGCAGTACTTC.

The count of this clone is one. V is TRBV2 and J is TRBJ2-5, with D uncertain. V gave up 7 bases and J gave up 1 base, with 10 bases separating them. Per the germline V gene, CDR1 is SNHLY and CDR2 is FYNNEI. The CDR3 spans 13 residues. CDR3: CASKPDTQETQYF. As DNA, the CDR3 is TGTGCCAGCAAACCCGACACCCAAGAGACCCAGTACTTC.

This chain links TRBV19 with TRBJ1-5, with D possibly TRBD1 on 6 matching bases. Trimming took 5 bases from V and 1 from J, leaving 9 bases between them. Germline lookup yields CDR1 LNHDA and CDR2 SQIVND (reference sequence). The CDR3 spans 14 residues. CDR3 DNA sequence: TGTGCCAGTAGTCCCCAGGGGAGCAATCAGCCCCAGCATTTT. Residues: CASSPQGSNQPQHF.

This clone was seen more than once but under ten times. V gene TRBV7-2 combines with J gene TRBJ2-7; D might be TRBD1 (6 bases). The CDR3 spans 14 residues. Trimming cost V 5 bases and J 6 bases, with 17 bases left between them. Germline V lookup: CDR1 SGHTA, CDR2 FQGNSA. The CDR3: CASSRTVSLLEQYF. CDR3 nucleotides: TGTGCCAGCAGCAGGACAGTGTCCCTTCTCGAGCAGTACTTC.

V is TRBV29-1 and J is TRBJ2-2; D is undetermined. Trimming left V 8 bases short and J 8 bases short, with 12 bases between. The germline V gene encodes CDR1 SQVTM and CDR2 ANQGSEA. This CDR3 comprises 11 residues. The CDR3 DNA is TGCAGCAGAATTTTCCTAGGGGAGCTGTTTTTT. Protein product: CSRIFLGELFF.

This clone was detected only a few times. The V call is TRBV5-1, the J call TRBJ1-1; D is unclear. V lost 4 bases and J 0 bases, leaving 10 bases between the germline ends. There are 14 residues in the CDR3. Germline assignment: CDR1 SGHRS and CDR2 YFSETQ. The CDR3 reads CASSESEMNTEAFF. CDR3 nucleotides: TGCGCCAGCAGCGAATCAGAAATGAACACTGAAGCTTTCTTT.

This chain connects TRBV11-3 to TRBJ1-6; D is unclear. This CDR3 region has 13 residues. V was shortened by 0 bases and J by 8 bases, with 5 bases between the two germline ends. Germline CDR1 reads SGHNT; CDR2 reads YENEEA. The CDR3 is CASSLEADSPLHF. The CDR3 DNA reads as TGTGCCAGCAGCTTAGAGGCGGATTCACCCCTCCACTTT.

This chain connects TRBV15 to TRBJ1-5; 7 positions match TRBD1. From germline, CDR1 is LNHNV and CDR2 YYDKDF (reference sequence). This CDR3 has 15 residues. The J segment lost 4 bases and the V segment lost 0 bases, leaving 3 bases of the junction unmatched. The CDR3 region has the DNA TGTGCCACCAGCAGAGAGAGGGGGCAGAATCAGCCCCAGCATTTT. Translated, it gives CATSRERGQNQPQHF.

This clone was seen a few times. The rearrangement links TRBV30 to TRBJ1-2; unclear D gene. The CDR3 totals 13 residues. Germline CDR1 and CDR2: GTSNPN and SVGIG (reference sequence). The CDR3 here is CAGDFRERDGYTF. The CDR3 region has the DNA TGTGCTGGGGATTTTAGAGAGCGGGATGGCTACACCTTC.

This clone was seen just once. This rearrangement joins TRBV12-3 or TRBV12-4 to TRBJ2-3; no reliable D call. Trimming took off 6 bases at V and 0 bases at J, with 4 bases between the two ends. The length of the CDR3 is 12 residues. CDR3 loop: CASRSSTDTQYF. As DNA, the CDR3 is TGTGCCAGCAGATCTAGCACAGATACGCAGTATTTT.

The chain couples TRBV3-1 (or the pseudogene TRBV3-2) to TRBJ1-5; TRBD1 might be the D (5 bases). V was shortened by 1 base and J by 5 bases, with 9 bases between the two germline ends. Germline assignment: CDR1 LGHDT and CDR2 YNNKEL (reference sequence). CDR3 length: 14 amino acids. CDR3 sequence (DNA): TGTGCCAGCAGCCAAGGCAGGGCCGATCAGCCCCAGCATTTT. Encoded protein: CASSQGRADQPQHF.

The chain couples TRBV15 to TRBJ2-3; TRBD2 agrees at 11 bases. Losses at the gene ends were 3 bases for V and 0 bases for J; bases not matched to a gene: 2. Looked up from germline, CDR1 is LNHNV and CDR2 is YYDKDF (reference sequence). This CDR3 region has 16 residues. The CDR3 loop reads CATSRLAGGSTDTQYF. DNA of the CDR3: TGTGCCACCAGCAGGTTAGCGGGGGGGAGCACAGATACGCAGTATTTT. Using reference TRBV15 and TRBJ2-3 for the parts outside the CDR3, the full variable domain is DAMVIQNPRYQVTQFGKPVTLSCSQTLNHNVMYWYQQKSSQAPKLLFHYYDKDFNNEADTPDNFQSRRPNTSFCFLDIRSPGLGDTAMYLCATSRLAGGSTDTQYFGPGTRLTVL.

This clone appeared a few times. V is TRBV20-1 and J is TRBJ2-3, with 9 bases that match TRBD2. CDR1 is DFQATT, CDR2 SNEGSKA, per germline (reference sequence). V was pared by 3 bases and J by 0 bases, with 4 bases of the junction left unmatched. The CDR3 has 15 amino acids. CDR3 loop: CSASSSGASTDTQYF. In DNA form, the CDR3 reads TGCAGTGCTAGTTCTAGCGGGGCTAGCACAGATACGCAGTATTTT.

The chain uses TRBV7-3 and TRBJ2-3, with a possible D match to TRBD2 (6 bases). Germline CDR1 SGHTA, CDR2 FQGTGA. The CDR3 runs 15 residues. V was cut by 5 bases and J by 0 bases, with 12 bases left in between. Here the CDR3 DNA reads TGTGCCAGCAGCCGATCGGGAGTGAGCACAGATACGCAGTATTTT. It specifies CASSRSGVSTDTQYF. Full variable domain (rest looked up from reference TRBV7-3 and TRBJ2-3): GAGVSQTPSNKVTEKGKYVELRCDPISGHTALYWYRQSLGQGPEFLIYFQGTGAADDSGLPNDRFFAVRPEGSVSTLKIQRTERGDSAVYLCASSRSGVSTDTQYFGPGTRLTVL.

This chain uses TRBV11-2 with TRBJ1-3; 7 bases are a match to TRBD1. The V gene end was trimmed by 5 bases and the J gene end by 5 bases; junction bases not matched to a gene: 6. CDR3 length: 14 residues. CDR1 and CDR2 from the germline V gene are SGHAT and FQNNGV. The chain's CDR3 is CASSELDRRNTIYF. CDR3 nucleotide sequence: TGTGCCAGCAGCGAATTGGACAGGAGAAACACCATATATTTT. The full variable domain, rest sourced from reference TRBV11-2 and TRBJ1-3, is EAGVAQSPRYKIIEKRQSVAFWCNPISGHATLYWYQQILGQGPKLLIQFQNNGVVDDSQLPKDRFSAERLKGVDSTLKIQPAKLEDSAVYLCASSELDRRNTIYFGEGSWLTVV.

This chain connects TRBV7-9 to TRBJ1-1; 7 positions match TRBD1. J was trimmed by 1 base and V by 1 base; bases with no gene match: 12. The CDR3 length is 18 residues. CDR1 SEHNR and CDR2 FQNEAQ come from the germline V gene (reference sequence). In nucleotides, the CDR3 is TGTGCCAGCAGCTTAGGGGACAGAGCCCTAAAACCGAACACTGAAGCTTTCTTT. This codes for CASSLGDRALKPNTEAFF.

V usage is TRBV4-1 and J usage is TRBJ1-3; TRBD1 aligns across 7 bases. The V gene end was trimmed by 3 bases and the J gene end by 7 bases; junction bases not matched to a gene: 6. The CDR3 length is 14 residues. From germline, CDR1 is MGHRA and CDR2 YSYEKL. This CDR3 is CASSQNRGGNTIYF. CDR3 in DNA: TGCGCCAGCAGCCAGAACAGGGGTGGGAACACCATATATTTT.

This clone has only a few counts. CDR3 bases: TGCGCCAGCAGCCATACAGCGGGCCGGGACAGGGTTAATGAAAAACTGTTTTTT. It encodes CASSHTAGRDRVNEKLFF. The rearrangement links TRBV4-1 to TRBJ1-4; TRBD1 aligns across 9 bases. The CDR3 extends over 18 amino acids. V lost 3 bases and J lost 4; bases outside the gene matches: 12. Germline values: CDR1 MGHRA, CDR2 YSYEKL.

This clone has at least ten counts. This sequence joins TRBV7-9 and TRBJ2-5; 8 bases map to TRBD1. The germline V gene encodes CDR1 SEHNR and CDR2 FQNEAQ (reference sequence). V lost 4 bases and J lost 5; bases outside the gene matches: 6. This CDR3 comprises 14 residues. This CDR3 reads CASSYAGGRETQYF. The CDR3 nucleotides are TGTGCCAGCAGCTACGCAGGGGGCCGGGAGACCCAGTACTTC.

This rearrangement joins TRBV19 to TRBJ2-1; 9 nucleotides line up with TRBD2. The CDR3 is made up of 15 amino acids. CDR1 is LNHDA, CDR2 SQIVND, per germline (reference sequence). V shed 3 bases and J 2 bases; nucleotides not matched to a gene: 2. CDR3 protein: CASSIRTSAYNEQFF. CDR3 bases: TGTGCCAGTAGTATTAGGACTAGCGCCTACAATGAGCAGTTCTTC.

This sequence joins TRBV9 and TRBJ1-4; D may be TRBD1 (6 bases). The CDR3 is 15 amino acids. With 4 bases removed from V and 7 bases from J, the gap between germline ends came to 17 bases. Germline assignment: CDR1 SGDLS and CDR2 YYNGEE. CDR3 in amino acids: CASSSLPGAGEKLFF. CDR3 DNA: TGTGCCAGCAGCTCACTCCCAGGGGCCGGTGAAAAACTGTTTTTT.